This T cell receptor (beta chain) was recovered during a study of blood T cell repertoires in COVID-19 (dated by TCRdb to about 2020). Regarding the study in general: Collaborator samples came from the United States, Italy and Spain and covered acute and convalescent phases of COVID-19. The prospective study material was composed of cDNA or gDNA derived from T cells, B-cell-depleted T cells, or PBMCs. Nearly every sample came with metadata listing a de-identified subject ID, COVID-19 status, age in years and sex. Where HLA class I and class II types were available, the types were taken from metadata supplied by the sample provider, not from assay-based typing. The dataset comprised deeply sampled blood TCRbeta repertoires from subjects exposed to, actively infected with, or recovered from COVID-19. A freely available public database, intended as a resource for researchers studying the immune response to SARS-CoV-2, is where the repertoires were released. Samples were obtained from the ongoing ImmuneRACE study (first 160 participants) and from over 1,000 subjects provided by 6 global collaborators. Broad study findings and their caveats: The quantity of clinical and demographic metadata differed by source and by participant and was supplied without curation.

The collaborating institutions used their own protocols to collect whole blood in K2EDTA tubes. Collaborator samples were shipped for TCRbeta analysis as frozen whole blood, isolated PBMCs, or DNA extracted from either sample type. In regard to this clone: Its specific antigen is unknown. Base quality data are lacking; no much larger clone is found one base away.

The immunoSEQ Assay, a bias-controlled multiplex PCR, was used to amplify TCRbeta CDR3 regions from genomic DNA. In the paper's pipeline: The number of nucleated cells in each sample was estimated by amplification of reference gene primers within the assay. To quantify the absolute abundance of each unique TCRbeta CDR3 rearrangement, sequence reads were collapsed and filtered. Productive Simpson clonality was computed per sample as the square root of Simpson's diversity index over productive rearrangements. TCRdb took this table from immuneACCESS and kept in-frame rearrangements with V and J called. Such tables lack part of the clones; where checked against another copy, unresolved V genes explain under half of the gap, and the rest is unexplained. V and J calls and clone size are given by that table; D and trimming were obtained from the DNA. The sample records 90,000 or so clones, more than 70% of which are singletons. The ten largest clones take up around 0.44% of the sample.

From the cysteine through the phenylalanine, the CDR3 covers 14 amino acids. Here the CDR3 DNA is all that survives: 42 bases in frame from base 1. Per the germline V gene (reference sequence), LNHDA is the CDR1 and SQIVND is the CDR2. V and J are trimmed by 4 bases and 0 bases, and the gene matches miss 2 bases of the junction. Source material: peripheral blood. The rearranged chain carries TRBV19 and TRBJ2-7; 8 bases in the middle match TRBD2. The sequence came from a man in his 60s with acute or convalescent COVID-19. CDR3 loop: CASSSGRLSYEQYF. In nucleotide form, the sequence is TGTGCCAGTAGTAGCGGGAGGCTCTCCTACGAGCAGTACTTC.